This T cell receptor beta chain was identified in a study of Tregs in tolerant kidney transplant recipients. The nonmyeloablative bone marrow transplants came from related graft donors, with transient mixed chimerism. Unstimulated Tregs (CD4+CD25+CD127-) and CD4+CD25- non-Tregs were sorted from PBMCs. TCRdb's copy holds only in-frame clones and misses some; the assay was immunoSEQ multiplex PCR. The sample lists 100,000 or so clones, over 85% seen once, with 1.5% to 2% in the top ten. Sequenced here: CD4+ T cells from blood (PBMCs), sampled 12 months after the transplant. This clonotype originated in a human patient who received a combined kidney and bone marrow transplant. Some T cells may arise from the graft donor.

The CDR3 coding sequence is TGCGCCAGCAGCCAAGACCTCCTTAGAATGAGGCAGCCCCAGCATTTT. Translated, it gives CASSQDLLRMRQPQHF. V gene TRBV4-1 combines with J gene TRBJ1-5; D not certain. In germline, CDR1 is MGHRA, CDR2 YSYEKL. Trimming removed 0 bases from V and 7 bases from J, with 16 bases in between. This CDR3 has 16 residues.